A single sample gave rise to the 5 T cell receptor beta chains below, sequenced in a study of cytomegalovirus exposure and HLA in healthy donors. The primer mix had 60 Vbeta and 13 Jbeta primers. Method: immunoSEQ multiplex PCR; TCRdb's copy keeps in-frame clones and lacks some. The sample yields fewer than 250,000 clones, around 90% seen once. The sequenced material came from PBMCs. These receptors originate from a boy between 2 and 10 years old in good health and CMV-seronegative.

This chain joins TRBV27 and TRBJ1-4; perhaps TRBD1 as D (5 bases). The CDR3 consists of 14 residues. Trimming cost V 2 bases and J 6 bases, with 10 bases left between them. The V gene's germline CDR1 is MNHEY and CDR2 SMNVEV (reference sequence). CDR3 amino acids: CASSLGGAHEKLFF. In DNA form, the CDR3 reads TGTGCCAGCAGTTTAGGTGGGGCTCATGAAAAACTGTTTTTT.

This clone has only a few counts. The chain has TRBV10-2 and TRBJ2-1; D is perhaps TRBD1 (6 bases). Trimming took 8 bases from V and 9 from J, leaving 23 bases between them. Germline CDR1 WSHSY, CDR2 SAAADI. The CDR3 loop spans 15 amino acids. CDR3 in amino acids: CASSRQVIDSGEQFF. CDR3 nucleotide sequence: TGCGCCAGCTCACGACAGGTTATTGATTCTGGTGAGCAGTTCTTC.

The rearrangement links TRBV6-1 to TRBJ1-1; 12 bases fit TRBD1. The CDR3 runs 16 residues. In germline, CDR1 is MNHNS, CDR2 SASEGT. Losses at the gene ends were 3 bases for V and 4 bases for J; bases not matched to a gene: 6. The CDR3 loop is CASSDRDRGLGTEAFF. The CDR3 DNA sequence: TGTGCCAGCAGTGACCGGGACAGGGGGCTCGGCACTGAAGCTTTCTTT.

This rearrangement joins TRBV27 to TRBJ1-2; D is ambiguous. Germline CDR1 and CDR2: MNHEY and SMNVEV (reference sequence). The CDR3 sequence is 13 residues long. V lost 3 bases and J lost 8, with 13 bases in between. The CDR3 DNA follows: TGTGCCAGCAGTTTGTCCCTAGTTGGGGGCTACACCTTC. It yields the protein CASSLSLVGGYTF.

This clone was counted a few times. The chain links TRBV30 to TRBJ2-7; possibly TRBD1 for D (5 bases). The V gene lost 2 bases and the J gene lost 3 bases, with 8 bases spanning the gap. This CDR3 region has 12 residues. The germline gives CDR1 GTSNPN, CDR2 SVGIG (reference sequence). The CDR3 nucleotides read TGTGCCTGGAGTTGGGGCCTCTACGAGCAGTACTTC. It is translated as CAWSWGLYEQYF. Using reference TRBV30 and TRBJ2-7 for the parts outside the CDR3, the full variable domain is SQTIHQWPATLVQPVGSPLSLECTVEGTSNPNLYWYRQAAGRGLQLLFYSVGIGQISSEVPQNLSASRPQDRQFILSSKKLLLSDSGFYLCAWSWGLYEQYFGPGTRLTVT.